This T cell receptor beta chain appears in the sequencing data of a study of response to subunit inactivated influenza vaccine. CDR3 length equals 15 residues. Germline V gene sequence: CDR1 SEHNR, CDR2 FQNEAQ (reference sequence). V lost 1 base, J lost 1 base, and 9 bases lay in between. TCRdb re-derived calls from the RT-PCR reads in MiXCR, one entry per CDR3 protein. The sample consists of more than 500,000 distinct CDR3 sequences, approximately 10% of them appearing once. These data also formed part of another study, on T cells expressing NK-cell markers. According to that study: It was by 5'RACE template switching with UMIs that TCR beta cDNA was made. Dominant NKG2C+ clonotypes in 6 or 7 donors made up 1.0-7.0% of CD8+ T cells.

The V and J genes are TRBV7-9 and TRBJ2-3, with D tentatively TRBD2 (6 bases). This receptor was identified in a man aged 50 to 60 who received an inactivated influenza vaccine. Sequencing was performed on PBMCs from blood, taken on the day of vaccination. CDR3 residues: CASSLDAGRTDTQYF. The CDR3 nucleotides read TGTGCCAGCAGCTTAGACGCGGGGCGCACAGATACGCAGTATTTT.